This T cell receptor (beta chain) was profiled in a study of cytomegalovirus exposure and HLA in healthy donors (dated by TCRdb to about 2017). In the study overall: In an earlier analysis of 550 to 750 of the donors, under 300 Gb of sequence data and approximately 120 million unique TCR beta sequences from 150 million to 200 million T cells were reported. The study used immunosequencing to profile the T cell repertoires of around 600 subjects and linked those repertoires to cytomegalovirus serostatus. All discovery cohort repertoires had been generated using a single sequencing platform. About 5 DR-DQ haplotypes were handled as single units for association and clustering, since linkage in the cohort was strong. High-throughput TCR immunosequencing, statistical association of individual TCRs with disease status, and machine learning were combined to predict cytomegalovirus infection status. HLA typing covered class I and class II loci at four-digit resolution. Around 320 gigabases of sequencing data and 70 million to 85 million unique TCR sequences were included in an early release covering around 600 HLA-typed donors. A later analysis re-examined previously published TCR beta repertoires from more than 650 donors and added high-resolution HLA genotyping to investigate patterns of TCR occurrence. In an earlier analysis of a few hundred of the donors, high-throughput TCR beta sequencing was used to judge whether each TCR beta V gene segment behaved as functional or pseudogenic. In a later genetic analysis, genome-wide SNP genotypes for about three fifths of the roughly 670 donors were used, and that subset was treated as a discovery cohort. Typing coverage varied by locus: roughly 620-640 donors for A, B, C, DRB1 and DQB1; more than 500 for DQA1; approximately 570 for DPA1; around 450 for DPB1. Along with the roughly 610-subject first cohort, a separate validation cohort of over a hundred different subjects was used. In the later analysis, no new phenotypic data were used to find candidate immune exposures; instead, reliance was placed on TCR beta sequences and their occurrence across donors. On average, about 200,000 unique TCR beta nucleotide sequences were sequenced per donor among some 420 genotyped donors of the cohort, with approximately 18% of those sequences being non-productive. The genetic ancestry cluster associated with self-reported Caucasian donors included around four fifths of the roughly 380 genotyped donors. Alongside the repertoire data, information on donor age, sex, ethnicity and CMV serostatus was compiled. The study aimed to test whether cataloging public T cell receptors could reveal signatures of past pathogen exposure. Broader findings and caveats from the paper: According to the authors, the approach could potentially be generalized to other disease states and immunological phenotypes. Because some donors lacked HLA typing at each locus, the association tests relied only on the typed subset. Assigning TCR associations to individual alleles was difficult when HLA alleles, especially DR and DQ, strongly co-occurred. A further reported finding was that TCR beta sequences accurately predicted the HLA-A and HLA-B alleles for most subjects in the first cohort. The classifier was reported to diagnose cytomegalovirus status with high specificity and sensitivity in both the original and validation cohorts. The earlier analysis of about 600 of the donors excluded around 17 rarely observed V segments, including chromosome 9 orphons, because counts were too low. The presence/absence analyses assumed that sequencing depth was roughly uniform across donors, and that assumption may not be true. Specific HLA alleles were associated with roughly 17,000 TCR beta sequences at a false discovery rate of 0.05 in a later analysis. According to a later analysis, TCR association rates differed among HLA loci, with DRB1 alleles showing the most associated TCRs and HLA-C alleles showing the fewest. A later genetic analysis reported fewer N-insertions in productive TCRs among donors in an Asian-associated ancestry cluster than the roughly 620-donor mean. A later analysis found that most CMV-associated TCR beta chains appeared HLA-restricted, with HLA associations seemingly driven largely by CMV exposure. In an earlier analysis of a few hundred of the donors, most TCR beta V segments were observed in productive rearrangements about 87% or about 30% of the time, broadly matching IMGT annotations. V-gene and J-gene trimming of TCR beta chains was associated with a missense DCLRE1C variant in a later genetic analysis, and the association was replicated in an independent cohort. Linkage disequilibrium might explain the correlated functional status among segregating V segments, but an unknown experimental factor could not be excluded. CMV serostatus was the only immune exposure information available for the cohort. A cluster of highly shared sequence variants was judged likely to represent a technical artifact of the sequencing pipeline. A later analysis found that HLA-associated TCR beta chains were more clonally expanded and had lower generation probabilities than equally common non-associated chains. A total of 150 or so TCR beta chains were listed by the study as associated with cytomegalovirus. A later analysis reported that several top co-occurrence clusters appeared linked to parvovirus B19, influenza, CMV and Epstein-Barr virus. Most TCR sequences were seen in very few donors, while some public TCRs were found in many individuals. Some IMGT-functional V segments, including TRBV6-2 and TRBV6-3, could not be distinguished by the 87-base-pair reads and were therefore excluded. Three of the identified cytomegalovirus-associated TCR beta chains were confirmed in vitro to be specific for cytomegalovirus antigens. Only TCR beta chains were sequenced in this cohort, and the absence of alpha or paired-chain data limited detectable features.

Preparation of the library involved the immunoSEQ multiplex PCR assay. The multiplex PCR relied on a mix of 60 forward primers for TCR Vbeta segments and 13 reverse primers for TCR Jbeta segments. Amplification of the CDR3 region of rearranged TCR beta genes was performed with a multiplex PCR assay on genomic DNA. Amplified TCR beta libraries were sequenced as 87-base-pair reads on the Illumina HiSeq System. Per the source publication's procedure: A later analysis counted tens of millions of unique TCR beta chains across the 550 to 700 repertoires, and some 11 million of these chains were shared by at least two donors. A nearest-neighbor algorithm error-corrected the raw reads and collapsed the reads into unique sequences, merging closely related sequences to remove PCR and sequencing errors. V, D and J gene segments were assigned by aligning CDR3 sequences to IMGT reference sequences. Each retained sequence needed at least a six-nucleotide match to both a V gene segment and a J gene segment. Rearrangements were called productive when the CDR3 lacked stop codons and stayed in frame with V and J; all others were non-productive. Following IMGT convention, CDR3 was defined as the stretch from the second conserved V-encoded cysteine up to the conserved J-encoded phenylalanine. In an earlier analysis of 587 of the donors, sequences lacking an unambiguous match to a single V gene segment were excluded. In an earlier analysis of a few hundred of the donors, a V segment was called functional when productive rearrangements were above 56.7%, and segregating when the standard deviation between donors exceeded 5%. To diagnose cytomegalovirus status from the catalog of TCR beta chain sequences, a statistical classification framework was built. In a later analysis, TCR nucleotide sequences were compared against IMGT/GENE-DB human TR gene sequences so that V and J genes could be assigned. A later analysis assigned CDR3 sequences and most-parsimonious VDJ recombination scenarios with the TCRdist pipeline. In a later analysis, every TCR beta chain was defined by the combination of its CDR3 amino acid sequence and its V-gene family, and reads without a unique V-gene family were dropped. A later analysis removed nearly 600 highly shared, low-generation-probability nucleotide sequences to deal with suspected cross-contamination and a sequencing artifact. A later analysis calculated a clonal expansion index for each public chain from normalized within-repertoire ranks of inferred template counts. Generation probabilities in a later analysis came from a VDJ recombination model fitted to out-of-frame rearrangements, and those results were checked against IGoR. Hypergeometric tests were used in a later analysis to score TCR-TCR, TCR-HLA and TCR-CMV co-occurrence, with a repertoire-size bias correction applied to the TCR pairs. In a later analysis, false discovery rates were estimated by permuting HLA or CMV assignments 20 times. In a later analysis, co-occurring TCRs were grouped using DBSCAN, and TCRdist sequence similarity was added for clustering within HLA-allele-positive subsets. Repertoires with fewer than 30,000 or more than 120,000 public chains, plus five repertoires with anomalous nucleotide sharing, were excluded from co-occurrence clustering. The immuneACCESS repertoire file appears here via TCRdb, limited to in-frame rearrangements. These files lack a portion of the clones; in checked studies, under half of the deficit traces to unresolved V genes, and the cause of the others is not known. The D gene and trimming were derived from the DNA, and the V and J assignments and clone size from that table. Counted in this sample were some 150,000 clones; over 80% of them appeared once. Of the sample, under 5% falls within the top ten clones.

Of note for this clone: Its antigen has not been determined. No much larger clone exists at a distance of one base, and base qualities are not known.

V is clipped by 6 bases and J by 8 bases, and the sequence between their germline boundaries is 10 bases long. The CDR3 covers 11 residues, taking in both the cysteine and the phenylalanine. Of the read, only the CDR3 DNA is kept; its 33 bases are in frame from base 1. Via the germline V gene, CDR1 is SGHAT and CDR2 FQNNGV. In total, roughly 670 healthy bone marrow donors made up the cohort. Cohort members were all nominally healthy when sampled, although unrecorded immune exposures were likely present. The donor tested CMV seropositive and was one of the 289 seropositive cohort members. Every donor gave a peripheral blood sample, and the peripheral blood mononuclear cells from that sample were used for TCR beta sequencing. The Qiagen DNeasy Blood Extraction Kit was used to extract genomic DNA from the blood cell samples.

The sequence links TRBV11-2 to TRBJ1-1; there is no confident call for the D gene. Material: PBMCs. This TCR was sampled from a woman between 50 and 59 years old in good health and CMV-seropositive. CDR3 loop: CASRLQEEAFF. The DNA reads as follows: TGTGCCAGCAGACTTCAAGAAGAAGCTTTCTTT. Outside the CDR3, residues come from the reference TRBV11-2 and TRBJ1-1 proteins, so the full variable domain is: EAGVAQSPRYKIIEKRQSVAFWCNPISGHATLYWYQQILGQGPKLLIQFQNNGVVDDSQLPKDRFSAERLKGVDSTLKIQPAKLEDSAVYLCASRLQEEAFFGQGTRLTVV.